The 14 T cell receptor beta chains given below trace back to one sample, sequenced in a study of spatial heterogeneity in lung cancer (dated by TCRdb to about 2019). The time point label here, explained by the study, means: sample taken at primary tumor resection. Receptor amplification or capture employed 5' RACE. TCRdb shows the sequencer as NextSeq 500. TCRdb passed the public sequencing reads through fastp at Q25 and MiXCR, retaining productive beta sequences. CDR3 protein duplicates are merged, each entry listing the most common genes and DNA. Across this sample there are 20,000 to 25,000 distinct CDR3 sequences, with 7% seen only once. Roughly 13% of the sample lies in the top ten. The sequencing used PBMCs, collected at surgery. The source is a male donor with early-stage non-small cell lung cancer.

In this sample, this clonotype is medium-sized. The CDR3 is CAISDLGGLQHF. In DNA, the CDR3 is TGTGCCATCAGTGATTTGGGGGGGCTCCAGCATTTT. The chain is built from TRBV10-3 and TRBJ1-5; tentatively, D is TRBD1 (6 bases). Germline V gene lookup returns CDR1 ENHRY and CDR2 SYGVKD. The CDR3 has 12 amino acids. Trimming removed 3 bases at V and 12 bases at J, with 12 bases between.

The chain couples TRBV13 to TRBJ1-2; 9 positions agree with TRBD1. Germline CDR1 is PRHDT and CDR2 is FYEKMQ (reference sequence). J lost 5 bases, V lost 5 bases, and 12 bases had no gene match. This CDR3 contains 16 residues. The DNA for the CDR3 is TGTGCCAGCAGCCCGGCAGACAGGGGGAAATCGTATGGCTACACCTTC. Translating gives CASSPADRGKSYGYTF.

Here the CDR3 reads CASSRAVAGSGDTQYF. The CDR3 DNA reads TGTGCCAGCAGCCGAGCCGTAGCGGGAAGTGGCGATACGCAGTATTTT. The V and J genes are TRBV7-9 and TRBJ2-3, with 8 bases identical to TRBD2. CDR3 length: 16 amino acids. The junction had 13 bases not matched to a gene; V was cut back by 5 bases and J by 6 bases. Germline CDR1 reads SEHNR; CDR2 reads FQNEAQ (reference sequence).

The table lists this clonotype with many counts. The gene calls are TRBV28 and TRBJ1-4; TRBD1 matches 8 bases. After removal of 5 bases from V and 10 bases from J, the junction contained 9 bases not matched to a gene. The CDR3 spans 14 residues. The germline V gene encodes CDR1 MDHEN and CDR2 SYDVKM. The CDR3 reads CASSTPGGRGKLFF. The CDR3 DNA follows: TGTGCCAGCAGTACCCCAGGGGGCCGGGGAAAACTGTTTTTT.

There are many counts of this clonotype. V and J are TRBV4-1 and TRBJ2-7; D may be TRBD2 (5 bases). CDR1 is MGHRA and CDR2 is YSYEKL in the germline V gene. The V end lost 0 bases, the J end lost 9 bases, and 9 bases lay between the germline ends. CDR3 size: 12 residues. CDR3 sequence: CASSQDGEGQYF. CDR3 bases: TGCGCCAGCAGCCAAGACGGCGAGGGGCAGTACTTC.

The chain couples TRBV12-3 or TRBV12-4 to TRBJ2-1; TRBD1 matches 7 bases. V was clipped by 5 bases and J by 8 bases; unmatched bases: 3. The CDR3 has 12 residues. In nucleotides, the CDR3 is TGTGCCAGCAGTCCTGGACAGGATGAGCAGTTCTTC. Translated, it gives CASSPGQDEQFF.

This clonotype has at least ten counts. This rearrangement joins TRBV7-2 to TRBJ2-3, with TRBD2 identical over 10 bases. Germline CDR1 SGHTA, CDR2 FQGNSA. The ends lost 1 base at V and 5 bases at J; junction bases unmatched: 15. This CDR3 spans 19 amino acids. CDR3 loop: CASSLGFGVAGGLVDTQYF. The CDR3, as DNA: TGTGCCAGCAGCTTAGGGTTTGGGGTAGCGGGAGGATTGGTAGATACGCAGTATTTT.

This CDR3 is CSVPGTSLYNEQFF. For the CDR3, the DNA is TGCAGCGTACCCGGGACTAGCCTTTACAATGAGCAGTTCTTC. V is TRBV29-1 and J is TRBJ2-1; 9 bases map to TRBD2. The V and J ends lost 6 bases and 4 bases, in that order; junction bases with no gene match: 7. Germline CDR1 SQVTM, CDR2 ANQGSEA. This CDR3 has 14 residues.

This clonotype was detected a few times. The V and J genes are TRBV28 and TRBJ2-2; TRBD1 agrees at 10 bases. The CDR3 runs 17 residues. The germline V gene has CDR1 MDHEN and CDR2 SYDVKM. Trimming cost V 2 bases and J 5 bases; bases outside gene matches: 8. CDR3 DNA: TGTGCCAGCAGTTTAATGAGGGGACAGGGGTTAACCGGGGAGCTGTTTTTT. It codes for CASSLMRGQGLTGELFF.

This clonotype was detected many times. The CDR3 DNA reads as TGTGCCAGCAGTTTATGGCCCCTCGGACTAGCCAAAAACATTCAGTACTTC. It specifies CASSLWPLGLAKNIQYF. V and J are TRBV28 and TRBJ2-4; D perhaps matches TRBD2 (5 bases). This CDR3 contains 17 residues. V lost 0 bases, J lost 0 bases, and 12 bases lay in between. The germline V gene has CDR1 MDHEN and CDR2 SYDVKM.

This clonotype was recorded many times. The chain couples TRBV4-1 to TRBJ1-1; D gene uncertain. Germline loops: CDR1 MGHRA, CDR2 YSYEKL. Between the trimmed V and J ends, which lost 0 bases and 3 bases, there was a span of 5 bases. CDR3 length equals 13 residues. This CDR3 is CASSQERDTEAFF. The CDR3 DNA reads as TGCGCCAGCAGCCAAGAACGGGACACTGAAGCTTTCTTT.

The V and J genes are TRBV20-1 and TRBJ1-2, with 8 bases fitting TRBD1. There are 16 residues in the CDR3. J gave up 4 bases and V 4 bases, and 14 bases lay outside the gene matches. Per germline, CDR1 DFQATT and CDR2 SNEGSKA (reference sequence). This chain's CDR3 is CSANWDRTFGSYGYTF. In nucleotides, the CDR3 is TGCAGTGCTAACTGGGACAGGACTTTCGGGTCCTATGGCTACACCTTC.

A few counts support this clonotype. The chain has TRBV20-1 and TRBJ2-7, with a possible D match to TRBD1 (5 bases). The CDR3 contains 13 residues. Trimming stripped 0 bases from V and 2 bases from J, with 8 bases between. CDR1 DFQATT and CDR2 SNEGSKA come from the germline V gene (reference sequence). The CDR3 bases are TGCAGTGCTAGAGATGGGGCTCCCTACGAGCAGTACTTC. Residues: CSARDGAPYEQYF.

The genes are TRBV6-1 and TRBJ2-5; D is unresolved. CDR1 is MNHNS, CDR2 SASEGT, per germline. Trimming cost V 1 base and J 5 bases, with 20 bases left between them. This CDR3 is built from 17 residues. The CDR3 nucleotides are TGTGCCAGCAGTGAAGGCCCGTTGAGAACGCTCAAGGAGACCCAGTACTTC. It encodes CASSEGPLRTLKETQYF.